This T cell receptor (beta chain) derives from a study of CDR3 diversity in severe acne. TCRdb reprocessed the PCR reads with MiXCR, giving one entry per CDR3 protein. The sample has more than 85,000 distinct CDR3 sequences; 45% to 55% are singletons. For this clonotype: The conserved phenylalanine or tryptophan normally closing the CDR3 is absent here, so this likely arose from a read error.

The germline V gene encodes CDR1 GTSNPN and CDR2 SVGIG (reference sequence). This CDR3 has 16 amino acids. The receptor was isolated from a male donor in good health, serving as a control. The sample taken for sequencing was blood. This chain connects TRBV30 to TRBJ2-2, with D tentatively TRBD1 or TRBD2 (6 bases each). This chain's CDR3 is CARSVAALGGTGELFL. The DNA of the CDR3 is TGTGCCCGGAGTGTTGCCGCGTTAGGGGGGACCGGGGAGCTGTTTCTT.